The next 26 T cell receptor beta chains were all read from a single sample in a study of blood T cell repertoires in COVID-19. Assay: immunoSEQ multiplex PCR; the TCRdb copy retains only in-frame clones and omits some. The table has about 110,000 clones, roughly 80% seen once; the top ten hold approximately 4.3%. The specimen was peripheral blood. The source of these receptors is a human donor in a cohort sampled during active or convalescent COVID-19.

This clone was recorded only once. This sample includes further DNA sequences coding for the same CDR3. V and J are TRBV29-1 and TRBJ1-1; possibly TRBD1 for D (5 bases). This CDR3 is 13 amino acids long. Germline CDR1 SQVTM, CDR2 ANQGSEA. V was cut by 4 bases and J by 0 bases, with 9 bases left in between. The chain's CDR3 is CSVAGQLNTEAFF. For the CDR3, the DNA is TGCAGCGTTGCTGGACAACTGAACACTGAAGCTTTCTTT. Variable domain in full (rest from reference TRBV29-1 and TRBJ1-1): SAVISQKPSRDICQRGTSLTIQCQVDSQVTMMFWYRQQPGQSLTLIATANQGSEATYESGFVIDKFPISRPNLTFSTLTVSNMSPEDSSIYLCSVAGQLNTEAFFGQGTRLTVV.

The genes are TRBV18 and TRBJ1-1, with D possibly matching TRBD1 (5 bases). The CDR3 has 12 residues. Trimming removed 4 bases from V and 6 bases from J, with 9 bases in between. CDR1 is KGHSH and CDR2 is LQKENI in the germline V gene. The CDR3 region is CASSLQGSEAFF. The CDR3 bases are TGTGCCAGCTCACTTCAGGGATCTGAAGCTTTCTTT.

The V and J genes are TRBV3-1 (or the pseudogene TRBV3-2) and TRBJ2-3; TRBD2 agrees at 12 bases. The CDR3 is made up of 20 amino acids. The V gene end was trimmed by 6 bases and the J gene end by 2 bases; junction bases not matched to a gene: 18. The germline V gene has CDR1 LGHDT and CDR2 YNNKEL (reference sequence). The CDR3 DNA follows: TGTGCCAGCAGTCCCAAGGCCTCCGGACTAGCGGGGAGCAACACAGATACGCAGTATTTT. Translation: CASSPKASGLAGSNTDTQYF.

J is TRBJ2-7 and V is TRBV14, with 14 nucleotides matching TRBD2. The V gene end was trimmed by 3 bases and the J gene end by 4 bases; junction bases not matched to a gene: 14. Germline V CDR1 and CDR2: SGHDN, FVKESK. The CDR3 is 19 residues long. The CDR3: CASSHFTGTSGRSRYEQYF. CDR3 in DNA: TGTGCCAGCAGCCATTTTACCGGGACTAGCGGGAGAAGTAGGTACGAGCAGTACTTC.

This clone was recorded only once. This CDR3 is CASAPGQSEKLFF. As DNA, the CDR3 is TGTGCCAGCGCCCCGGGACAGAGTGAAAAACTGTTTTTT. The chain employs TRBV5-4 and TRBJ1-4; 7 nucleotides align to TRBD1. The CDR3 runs 13 residues. The germline gives CDR1 SGHNT, CDR2 YYREEE (reference sequence). Trimming cost V 7 bases and J 7 bases; bases outside gene matches: 7.

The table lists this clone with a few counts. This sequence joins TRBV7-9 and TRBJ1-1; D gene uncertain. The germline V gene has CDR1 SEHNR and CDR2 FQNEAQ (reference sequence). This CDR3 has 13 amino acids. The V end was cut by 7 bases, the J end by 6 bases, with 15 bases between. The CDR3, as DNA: TGTGCCAGCAACCTCGAGTACCCCCCTGAAGCTTTCTTT. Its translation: CASNLEYPPEAFF.

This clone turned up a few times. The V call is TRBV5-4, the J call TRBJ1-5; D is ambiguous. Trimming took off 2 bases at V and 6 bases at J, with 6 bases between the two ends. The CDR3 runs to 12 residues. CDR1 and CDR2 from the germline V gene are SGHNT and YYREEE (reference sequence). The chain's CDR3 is CASSFPGQPQHF. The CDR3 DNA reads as TGTGCCAGCAGCTTCCCGGGTCAGCCCCAGCATTTT.

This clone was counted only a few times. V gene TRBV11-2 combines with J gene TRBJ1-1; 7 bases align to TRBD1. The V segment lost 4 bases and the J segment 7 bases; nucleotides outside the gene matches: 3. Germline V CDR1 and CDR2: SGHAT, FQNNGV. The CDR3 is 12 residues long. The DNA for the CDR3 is TGTGCCAGCAGCTCGACAGGGAGTGAAGCTTTCTTT. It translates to CASSSTGSEAFF.

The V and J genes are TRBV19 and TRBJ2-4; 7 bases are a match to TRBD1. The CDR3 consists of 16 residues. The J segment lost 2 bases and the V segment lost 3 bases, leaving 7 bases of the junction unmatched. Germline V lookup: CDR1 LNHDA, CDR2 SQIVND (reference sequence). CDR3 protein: CASSIQGDNPKNIQYF. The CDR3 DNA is TGTGCCAGTAGTATTCAGGGGGATAACCCCAAAAACATTCAGTACTTC. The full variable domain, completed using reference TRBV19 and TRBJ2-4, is DGGITQSPKYLFRKEGQNVTLSCEQNLNHDAMYWYRQDPGQGLRLIYYSQIVNDFQKGDIAEGYSVSREKKESFPLTVTSAQKNPTAFYLCASSIQGDNPKNIQYFGAGTRLSVL.

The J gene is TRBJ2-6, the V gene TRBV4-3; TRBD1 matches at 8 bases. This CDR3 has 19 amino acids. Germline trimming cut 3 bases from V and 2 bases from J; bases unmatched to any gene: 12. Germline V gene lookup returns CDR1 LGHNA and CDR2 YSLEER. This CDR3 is CASSQLHGQGATGANVLTF. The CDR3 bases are TGCGCCAGCAGCCAGCTCCACGGACAGGGAGCGACTGGGGCCAACGTCCTGACTTTC.

As DNA, the CDR3 is TGCGCCAGCAAGGACACCCGAGGAAACACTGAAGCTTTCTTT. Translated: CASKDTRGNTEAFF. The J gene is TRBJ1-1, the V gene TRBV10-2; possibly TRBD1 for D (5 bases). This CDR3 contains 14 residues. Germline-derived CDR1 and CDR2 are WSHSY and SAAADI. V dropped 7 bases and J dropped 2 bases, with 14 bases sitting between them.

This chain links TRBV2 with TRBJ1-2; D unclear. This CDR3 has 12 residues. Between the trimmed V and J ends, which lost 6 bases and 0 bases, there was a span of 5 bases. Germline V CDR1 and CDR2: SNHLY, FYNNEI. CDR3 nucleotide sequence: TGTGCCAGCAGGGCAGCTAACTATGGCTACACCTTC. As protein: CASRAANYGYTF.

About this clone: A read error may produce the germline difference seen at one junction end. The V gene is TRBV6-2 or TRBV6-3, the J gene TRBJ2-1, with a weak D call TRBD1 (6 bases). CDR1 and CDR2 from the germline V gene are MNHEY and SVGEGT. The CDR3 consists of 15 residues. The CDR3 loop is CAGSLRTAAYNEQFF. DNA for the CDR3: TGTGCCGGCAGCCTGAGGACAGCTGCCTACAATGAGCAGTTCTTC.

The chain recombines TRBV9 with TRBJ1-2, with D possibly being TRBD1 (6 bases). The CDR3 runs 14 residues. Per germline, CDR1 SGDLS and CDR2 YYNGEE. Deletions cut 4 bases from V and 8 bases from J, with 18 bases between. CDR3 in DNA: TGTGCCAGCAGCCCAGGGGATGGGCGGAGGGGCTACACCTTC. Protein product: CASSPGDGRRGYTF.

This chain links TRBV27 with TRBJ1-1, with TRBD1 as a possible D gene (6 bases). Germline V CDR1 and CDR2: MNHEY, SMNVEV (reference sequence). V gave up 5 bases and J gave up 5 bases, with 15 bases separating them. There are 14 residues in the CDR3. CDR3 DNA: TGTGCCAGCAGTCCCTACAGGGAAAATACTGAAGCTTTCTTT. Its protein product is CASSPYRENTEAFF.

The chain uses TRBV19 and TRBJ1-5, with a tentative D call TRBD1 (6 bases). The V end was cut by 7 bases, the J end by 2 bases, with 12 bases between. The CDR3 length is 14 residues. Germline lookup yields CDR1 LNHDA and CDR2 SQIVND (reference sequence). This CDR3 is CASKWAGGNQPQHF. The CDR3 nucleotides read TGTGCCAGTAAGTGGGCAGGGGGCAATCAGCCCCAGCATTTT.

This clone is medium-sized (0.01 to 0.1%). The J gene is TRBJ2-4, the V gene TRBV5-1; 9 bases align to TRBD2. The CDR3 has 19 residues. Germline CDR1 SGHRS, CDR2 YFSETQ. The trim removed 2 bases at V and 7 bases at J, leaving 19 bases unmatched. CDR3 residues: CASSFLGDGGRELWNIQYF. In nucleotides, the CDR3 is TGCGCCAGCAGCTTCCTCGGGGATGGCGGGAGGGAACTATGGAACATTCAGTACTTC. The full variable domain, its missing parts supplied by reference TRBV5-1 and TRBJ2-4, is KAGVTQTPRYLIKTRGQQVTLSCSPISGHRSVSWYQQTPGQGLQFLFEYFSETQRNKGNFPGRFSGRQFSNSRSEMNVSTLELGDSALYLCASSFLGDGGRELWNIQYFGAGTRLSVL.

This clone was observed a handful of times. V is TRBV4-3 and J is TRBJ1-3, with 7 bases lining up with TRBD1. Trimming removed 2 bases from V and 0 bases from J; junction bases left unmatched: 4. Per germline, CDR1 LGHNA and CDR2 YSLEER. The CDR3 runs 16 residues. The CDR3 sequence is CASSQTGALSGNTIYF. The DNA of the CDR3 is TGCGCCAGCAGCCAAACAGGGGCCCTCTCTGGAAACACCATATATTTT.

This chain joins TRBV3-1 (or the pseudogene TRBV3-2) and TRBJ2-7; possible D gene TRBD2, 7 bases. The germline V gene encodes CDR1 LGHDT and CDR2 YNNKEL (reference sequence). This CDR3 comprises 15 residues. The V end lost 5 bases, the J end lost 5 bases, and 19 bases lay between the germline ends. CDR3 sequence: CASSSYGGGNNEQYF. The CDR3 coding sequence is TGTGCCAGCAGCTCATATGGGGGGGGCAACAACGAGCAGTACTTC.

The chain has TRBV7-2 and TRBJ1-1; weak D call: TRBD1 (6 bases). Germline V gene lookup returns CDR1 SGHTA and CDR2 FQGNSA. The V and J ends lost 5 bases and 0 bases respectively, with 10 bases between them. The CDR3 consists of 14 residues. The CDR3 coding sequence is TGTGCCAGCAGCCGCGACAGGATGAACACTGAAGCTTTCTTT. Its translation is CASSRDRMNTEAFF.

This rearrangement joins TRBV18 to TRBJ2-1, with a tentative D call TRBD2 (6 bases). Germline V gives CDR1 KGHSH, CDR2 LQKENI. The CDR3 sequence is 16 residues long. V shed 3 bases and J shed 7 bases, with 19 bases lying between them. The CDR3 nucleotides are TGTGCCAGCTCACCGGACCGAGGAGGGCTTCGAAATGAGCAGTTCTTC. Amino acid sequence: CASSPDRGGLRNEQFF. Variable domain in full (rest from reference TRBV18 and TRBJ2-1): NAGVMQNPRHLVRRRGQEARLRCSPMKGHSHVYWYRQLPEEGLKFMVYLQKENIIDESGMPKERFSAEFPKEGPSILRIQQVVRGDSAAYFCASSPDRGGLRNEQFFGPGTRLTVL.

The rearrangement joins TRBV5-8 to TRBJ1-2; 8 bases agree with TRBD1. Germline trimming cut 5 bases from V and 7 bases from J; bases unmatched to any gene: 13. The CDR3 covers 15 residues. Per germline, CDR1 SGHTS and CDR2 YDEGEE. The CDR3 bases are TGTGCCAGCAGTAGGACAGGGCTGACGGCAGGTGGCTACACCTTC. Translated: CASSRTGLTAGGYTF.

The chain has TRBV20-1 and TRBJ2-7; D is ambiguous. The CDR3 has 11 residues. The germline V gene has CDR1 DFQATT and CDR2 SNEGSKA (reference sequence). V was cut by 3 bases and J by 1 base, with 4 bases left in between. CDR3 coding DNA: TGCAGTGCTAGTGTATCCTACGAGCAGTACTTC. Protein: CSASVSYEQYF.

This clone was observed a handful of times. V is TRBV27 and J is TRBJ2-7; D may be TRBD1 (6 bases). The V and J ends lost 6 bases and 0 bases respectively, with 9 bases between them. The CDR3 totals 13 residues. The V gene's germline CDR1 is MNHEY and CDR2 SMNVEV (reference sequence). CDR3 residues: CASRGHSSYEQYF. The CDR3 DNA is TGTGCCAGCAGGGGACATTCCTCCTACGAGCAGTACTTC.

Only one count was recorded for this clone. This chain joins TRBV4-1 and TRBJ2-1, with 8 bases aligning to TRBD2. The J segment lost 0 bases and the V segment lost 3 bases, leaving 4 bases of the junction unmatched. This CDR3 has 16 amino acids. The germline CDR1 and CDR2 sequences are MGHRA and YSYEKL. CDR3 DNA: TGCGCCAGCAGCCAGCGGGGGGCCGACTCCTACAATGAGCAGTTCTTC. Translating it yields CASSQRGADSYNEQFF.

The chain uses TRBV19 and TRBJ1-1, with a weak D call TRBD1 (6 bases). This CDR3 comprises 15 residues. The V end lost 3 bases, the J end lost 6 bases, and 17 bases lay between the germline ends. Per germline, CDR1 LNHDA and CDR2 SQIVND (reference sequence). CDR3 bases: TGTGCCAGTAGTATGGCGACAGGAGGTATCTCTGAAGCTTTCTTT. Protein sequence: CASSMATGGISEAFF.